This T cell receptor beta chain is from a study of OX40 agonist ivuxolimab in advanced cancers. Study context: As their treatment, patients were administered ivuxolimab, an agonistic anti-OX40 (CD134) antibody.

Study-wide results and limits: With doses of 0.1 to 3.0 mg/kg, CD4+ and CD8+ blood T cells had undergone clonal expansion by week 6.

Germline V CDR1 and CDR2: GTSNPN, SVGIG (reference sequence). CDR3 size: 13 residues. V lost 1 base, J lost 8 bases, and 14 bases lay in between. Autoimmune disease history or systemic immunosuppression disqualified patients. TCRdb's copy holds only in-frame clones and misses some; the assay was immunoSEQ multiplex PCR. The sample contains approximately 69,000 clones, about 94% of which appear only once. Details on this clone: The antigen remains undetermined.

This material consisted of CD4+ or CD8+ T cells sorted from blood, taken in a trial of the OX40 agonist ivuxolimab. The V and J genes are TRBV30 and TRBJ1-2; no definite D call. This TCR was recovered from an adult with an advanced solid tumor such as melanoma, head and neck, liver or kidney cancer. The CDR3 region is CAWSATGERGYTF. In DNA form, the CDR3 reads TGTGCCTGGAGTGCAACGGGAGAGCGCGGCTACACCTTC. Supplemented by reference TRBV30 and TRBJ1-2, the full variable domain reads SQTIHQWPATLVQPVGSPLSLECTVEGTSNPNLYWYRQAAGRGLQLLFYSVGIGQISSEVPQNLSASRPQDRQFILSSKKLLLSDSGFYLCAWSATGERGYTFGSGTRLTVV.